This entry lists 9 T cell receptor beta chains sequenced from one sample in a study of cytomegalovirus exposure and HLA in healthy donors. The PCR had 60 Vbeta and 13 Jbeta primers. The data were produced by immunoSEQ multiplex PCR, yet TCRdb's version contains in-frame clones alone and is incomplete. The data contain 170,000 or so clones, less than 80% of them seen just once; the ten biggest clones take up approximately 0.69%. The sequenced sample was PBMCs. The receptors stem from a woman in her thirties or forties in good health and CMV-seronegative.

The chain joins TRBV19 to TRBJ1-5, with 7 bases identical to TRBD1. Germline V gene lookup returns CDR1 LNHDA and CDR2 SQIVND (reference sequence). V lost 6 bases, J lost 3 bases, and 11 bases stayed unmatched. There are 16 residues in the CDR3. CDR3 sequence (DNA): TGTGCCAGTAGAACCCGGGACAGCGGCCTCAATCAGCCCCAGCATTTT. This translates into CASRTRDSGLNQPQHF.

The chain has TRBV10-3 and TRBJ2-5; 15 positions match TRBD2. This CDR3 is built from 15 residues. CDR1 and CDR2 from the germline V gene are ENHRY and SYGVKD. V lost 2 bases, J lost 5 bases, and 0 bases stayed unmatched. In DNA, the CDR3 is TGTGCCATCAGTGAGGGGACTAGCGGGGGGGAGACCCAGTACTTC. As protein: CAISEGTSGGETQYF.

This chain connects TRBV19 to TRBJ1-2; D is uncertain. CDR1 and CDR2 (germline): LNHDA, SQIVND (reference sequence). Trimming removed 3 bases from V and 8 bases from J, with 13 bases in between. The length of the CDR3 is 13 residues. The CDR3 reads CASSIGLLRGYTF. The CDR3, as DNA: TGTGCCAGTAGTATTGGCCTATTGAGGGGCTACACCTTC.

This chain joins TRBV4-2 and TRBJ1-5; TRBD1 matches 9 bases. This CDR3 is 17 amino acids long. The germline gives CDR1 LGHNA, CDR2 YNFKEQ. Trimming cost V 0 bases and J 0 bases; bases outside gene matches: 3. Here the CDR3 DNA reads TGTGCCAGCAGCCAAGATAAGGGACAGGGTAGCAATCAGCCCCAGCATTTT. This translates into CASSQDKGQGSNQPQHF.

J is TRBJ2-7 and V is TRBV5-6; TRBD1 agrees at 10 bases. This CDR3 region has 16 residues. The trim removed 4 bases at V and 2 bases at J, leaving 9 bases unmatched. The V gene's germline CDR1 is SGHDT and CDR2 YYEEEE. As DNA, the CDR3 is TGTGCCAGCAGCGGCGGGGACAGGGGACCTACCTACGAGCAGTACTTC. Translating it yields CASSGGDRGPTYEQYF.

The chain employs TRBV5-1 and TRBJ2-3, with D maybe TRBD1 (6 bases). V was shortened by 4 bases and J by 3 bases, with 15 bases between the two germline ends. The CDR3 loop spans 15 amino acids. The germline V gene has CDR1 SGHRS and CDR2 YFSETQ. The CDR3 DNA follows: TGCGCCAGCAGCCCCCAAGGGGGTGTAACAGATACGCAGTATTTT. Protein sequence: CASSPQGGVTDTQYF.

The V gene is TRBV6-5, the J gene TRBJ1-4, with 9 bases lining up with TRBD1. CDR1 is MNHEY and CDR2 is SVGAGI in the germline V gene. V trimming: 5 bases; J trimming: 6 bases; junction bases outside the gene matches: 4. The CDR3 runs to 14 residues. CDR3 sequence (DNA): TGTGCCAGCAGTCGGACAGGGGCGGATGAAAAACTGTTTTTT. Its translation: CASSRTGADEKLFF.

The J gene is TRBJ1-3, the V gene TRBV6-6, with D unresolved. The length of the CDR3 is 14 residues. CDR1 is MNHNY, CDR2 SVGAGI, per germline (reference sequence). Trimming left V 5 bases short and J 2 bases short, with 10 bases between. DNA for the CDR3: TGTGCCAGCAGTGACAAAGTCACTGGAAACACCATATATTTT. Protein sequence: CASSDKVTGNTIYF.

The V call is TRBV5-4, the J call TRBJ2-2; 7 nucleotides agree with TRBD1. Germline CDR1 is SGHNT and CDR2 is YYREEE (reference sequence). V was pared by 4 bases and J by 0 bases, with 3 bases of the junction left unmatched. The CDR3 is 15 amino acids. The CDR3 here is CASSKQGPNTGELFF. The CDR3, as DNA: TGTGCCAGCAGCAAACAGGGGCCGAACACCGGGGAGCTGTTTTTT.